This T cell receptor (beta chain) appears in the sequencing data of a study of shared clonotypes between healthy human individuals. This CDR3 comprises 13 residues. Looked up from germline, CDR1 is SGHDN and CDR2 is FVKESK. Trimming took 4 bases from V and 10 from J, leaving 13 bases between them. Study-level points and caveats: Some clonotypes were shared by all four sorted-subset donors, while others were not shared. The non-shared ones had lower generation probabilities than the shared ones.

Once extracted for a subset, genomic DNA was divided evenly among several immunoSEQ plates. Here immunoSEQ multiplex PCR was the method, and the copy in TCRdb shows in-frame clones only, minus some. The profile shows 550,000 to 850,000 clones, roughly 70% of them singletons. As for this clone: Its antigen is unknown.

Healthy HIV-negative adults with no recent acute infections or vaccinations were recruited as donors. Each sample came from a Caucasian adult donor living in Nashville, Tennessee. The chain couples TRBV14 to TRBJ1-4; D is ambiguous. The TCR comes from a woman aged 25-40 years in good health. Sequencing was performed on memory CD4+ T cells sorted from blood. Subset given: CD45RA-negative fraction. CDR3 protein: CASSPQSGLKLFF. The CDR3 DNA reads TGTGCCAGCAGCCCTCAATCGGGGTTAAAACTGTTTTTT.